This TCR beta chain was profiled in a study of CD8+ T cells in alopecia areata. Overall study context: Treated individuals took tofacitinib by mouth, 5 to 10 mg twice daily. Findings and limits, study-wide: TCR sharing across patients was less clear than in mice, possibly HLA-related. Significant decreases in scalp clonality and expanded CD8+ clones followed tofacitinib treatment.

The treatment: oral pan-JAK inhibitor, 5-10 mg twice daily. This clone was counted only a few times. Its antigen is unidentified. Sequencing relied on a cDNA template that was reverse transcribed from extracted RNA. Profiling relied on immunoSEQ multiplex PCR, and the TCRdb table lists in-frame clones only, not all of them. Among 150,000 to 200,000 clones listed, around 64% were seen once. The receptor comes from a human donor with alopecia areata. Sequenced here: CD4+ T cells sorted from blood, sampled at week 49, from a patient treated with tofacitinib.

CDR3 region: CASTTGDEQFF. The CDR3 nucleotides are TGTGCCAGTACTACGGGGGATGAGCAGTTCTTC. The rearrangement uses TRBV19 and TRBJ2-1, with a tentative D call TRBD2 (6 bases). Germline V lookup: CDR1 LNHDA, CDR2 SQIVND (reference sequence). Between the trimmed V and J ends, which lost 7 bases and 8 bases, there was a span of 9 bases. This CDR3 comprises 11 residues.